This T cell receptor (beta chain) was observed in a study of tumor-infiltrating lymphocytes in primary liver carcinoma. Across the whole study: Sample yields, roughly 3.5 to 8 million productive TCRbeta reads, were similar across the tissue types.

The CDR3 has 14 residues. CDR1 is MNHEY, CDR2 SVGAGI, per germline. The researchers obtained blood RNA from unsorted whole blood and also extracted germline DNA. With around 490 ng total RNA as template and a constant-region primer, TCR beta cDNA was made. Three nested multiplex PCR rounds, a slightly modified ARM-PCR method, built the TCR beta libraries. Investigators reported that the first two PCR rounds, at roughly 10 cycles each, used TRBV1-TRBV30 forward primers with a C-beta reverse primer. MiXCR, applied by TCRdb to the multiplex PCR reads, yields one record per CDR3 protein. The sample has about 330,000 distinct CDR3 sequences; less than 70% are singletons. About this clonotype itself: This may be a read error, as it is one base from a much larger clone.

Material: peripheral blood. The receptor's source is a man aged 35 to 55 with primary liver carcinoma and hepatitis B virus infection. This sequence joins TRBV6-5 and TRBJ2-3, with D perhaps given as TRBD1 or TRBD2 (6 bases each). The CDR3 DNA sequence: TGTGCCAGCAGGAGGACAGCGGGCACAGGTACGCAGTATTTT. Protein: CASRRTAGTGTQYF.